These 29 T cell receptor beta chains share one sample of origin, sequenced in a study of vaccination and CD4 T cells after COVID-19 (dated by TCRdb to between 2020 and 2023). The sample's treatment or condition label is to be understood as: roughly 11-day PBMC culture with coronavirus spike peptide pools or control peptides (ViraFEST assay). Receptor amplification or capture employed PCR. Sequencing used an Illumina iSeq 100. DNA from cultured CD4+ T cells was subjected to TCR sequencing with the Oncomine TCR Beta short-read assay at the Johns Hopkins FTIC core. In TCRdb, the public reads were trimmed at Q25 with fastp and aligned with MiXCR, with productive beta chains retained. Entries are consolidated by CDR3 protein sequence, retaining the most common genes and DNA. The sample table shows about 22,000 distinct CDR3 sequences, and approximately 40% are seen once. The top ten clonotypes cover about 5% of the sample.

These receptors are not linked to any known antigen. The source material was CD4+ T cells from blood, cultured in vitro, sampled before SARS-CoV-2 vaccination. These TCRs come from a human donor who had recovered from COVID-19.

The genes are TRBV18 and TRBJ1-2; 7 positions agree with TRBD1. The V gene's germline CDR1 is KGHSH and CDR2 LQKENI. V lost 6 bases and J lost 3; bases outside the gene matches: 10. This CDR3 spans 15 amino acids. The CDR3 DNA sequence: TGTGCCAGCTCTCCTTACGAGGGGGCGGACTATGGCTACACCTTC. Translated, it gives CASSPYEGADYGYTF.

This clonotype was picked up a small number of times. The V gene is TRBV7-2, the J gene TRBJ2-2; 7 bases line up with TRBD2. This CDR3 comprises 18 residues. Unmatched junction bases numbered 12, after V lost 2 bases and J lost 3 bases. CDR1 and CDR2 from the germline V gene are SGHTA and FQGNSA. The CDR3 bases are TGTGCCAGCAGCTTACGGGCTAGCGGCCTTCTGGACACCGGGGAGCTGTTTTTT. Protein sequence: CASSLRASGLLDTGELFF. Full variable domain (rest looked up from reference TRBV7-2 and TRBJ2-2): GAGVSQSPSNKVTEKGKDVELRCDPISGHTALYWYRQSLGQGLEFLIYFQGNSAPDKSGLPSDRFSAERTGGSVSTLTIQRTQQEDSAVYLCASSLRASGLLDTGELFFGEGSRLTVL.

This chain links TRBV6-2 or TRBV6-3 with TRBJ1-1; 8 nucleotides line up with TRBD1. V was pared by 5 bases and J by 4 bases, with 9 bases of the junction left unmatched. CDR1 and CDR2 from the germline V gene are MNHEY and SVGEGT. The CDR3 spans 15 residues. CDR3 coding DNA: TGTGCCAGCAGTCAATATAAAACAGGGGGCACTGAAGCTTTCTTT. It yields the protein CASSQYKTGGTEAFF.

This clonotype has only a few counts. The chain uses TRBV27 and TRBJ2-1, with TRBD2 matching over 13 bases. V gave up 5 bases and J gave up 8 bases; unmatched junction bases: 6. This CDR3 has 15 residues. The V gene's germline CDR1 is MNHEY and CDR2 SMNVEV (reference sequence). CDR3: CASSRRTSGSDEQFF. The CDR3 DNA is TGTGCCAGCAGTCGAAGGACTAGCGGGAGTGATGAGCAGTTCTTC.

This clonotype was recorded a few times. The chain employs TRBV19 and TRBJ2-5; TRBD2 agrees at 7 bases. The V gene's germline CDR1 is LNHDA and CDR2 SQIVND (reference sequence). This CDR3 is 13 amino acids long. V lost 4 bases to trimming and J lost 4 bases; unmatched junction nucleotides: 3. In DNA, the CDR3 is TGTGCCAGTAGTACGGGGGGAGGAGAGACCCAGTACTTC. Translation gives CASSTGGGETQYF.

The CDR3 protein is CASSQSGTNYGYTF. In DNA form, the CDR3 reads TGCGCCAGCAGCCAATCCGGGACAAACTATGGCTACACCTTC. The chain employs TRBV4-3 and TRBJ1-2; TRBD1 is a possible D gene (6 bases). The CDR3 sequence is 14 residues long. The V end lost 2 bases, the J end lost 2 bases, and 9 bases lay between the germline ends. Germline V CDR1 and CDR2: LGHNA, YSLEER.

This clonotype was counted between two and nine times. The chain employs TRBV15 and TRBJ2-1; D perhaps matches TRBD1 (6 bases). V was clipped by 5 bases and J by 11 bases, with 16 bases between them. Germline V gene data show CDR1 as LNHNV and CDR2 as YYDKDF (reference sequence). The CDR3 is made up of 13 amino acids. CDR3 coding DNA: TGTGCCACCAGCTCCCGTGAACAGGGAAAGCAGTTCTTC. This codes for CATSSREQGKQFF.

The count of this clonotype is one. V and J are TRBV10-2 and TRBJ2-7; D is possibly TRBD2 (5 bases). Per germline, CDR1 WSHSY and CDR2 SAAADI. The length of the CDR3 is 12 residues. V was trimmed by 4 bases and J by 6 bases, leaving 10 bases between them. The DNA for the CDR3 is TGCGCCAGCAGTGCACTAGTGGTCGAGCAGTACTTC. Residues: CASSALVVEQYF.

This rearrangement joins TRBV6-1 to TRBJ1-5, with TRBD1 matching over 9 bases. The CDR3 is made up of 16 amino acids. Germline V gene sequence: CDR1 MNHNS, CDR2 SASEGT. Germline trimming cut 3 bases from V and 5 bases from J; bases unmatched to any gene: 8. CDR3 bases: TGTGCCAGCAGTGATCTACGAAGGGACAGGGATCAGCCCCAGCATTTT. Amino acid sequence: CASSDLRRDRDQPQHF.

The chain employs TRBV20-1 and TRBJ1-6; possibly TRBD1 for D (5 bases). The germline gives CDR1 DFQATT, CDR2 SNEGSKA (reference sequence). V shed 0 bases and J shed 9 bases, with 21 bases lying between them. This CDR3 contains 17 residues. The CDR3 region is CSARDRTQSVVASPLHF. As DNA, the CDR3 is TGCAGTGCTAGAGACCGGACACAATCAGTCGTGGCTTCACCCCTCCACTTT.

The gene calls are TRBV6-2 or TRBV6-3 and TRBJ1-1; weak D call: TRBD1 (5 bases). Between the trimmed V and J ends, which lost 8 bases and 3 bases, there was a span of 16 bases. The CDR3 covers 14 residues. Looked up from germline, CDR1 is MNHEY and CDR2 is SVGEGT. The CDR3 here is CASRTSGGYTEAFF. CDR3 in DNA: TGTGCCAGCCGAACCTCCGGGGGTTACACTGAAGCTTTCTTT.

This clonotype occurred a few times. The chain has TRBV29-1 and TRBJ2-1; 9 bases match TRBD2. The trim removed 3 bases at V and 7 bases at J, leaving 4 bases unmatched. This CDR3 comprises 13 residues. CDR1 is SQVTM, CDR2 ANQGSEA, per germline. CDR3 DNA: TGCAGCGTTGAGCGGGGGGGATGGAATGAGCAGTTCTTC. This sequence encodes CSVERGGWNEQFF.

This clonotype occurred a few times. This rearrangement joins TRBV20-1 to TRBJ1-6; no reliable D call. V was shortened by 3 bases and J by 0 bases, with 6 bases between the two germline ends. The CDR3 runs 14 residues. Per germline, CDR1 DFQATT and CDR2 SNEGSKA (reference sequence). CDR3 region: CSASFSSYNSPLHF. As DNA, the CDR3 is TGCAGTGCTAGCTTCAGCTCCTATAATTCACCCCTCCACTTT.

The J gene is TRBJ2-1, the V gene TRBV7-2; D is ambiguous. V lost 1 base, J lost 9 bases, and 4 bases lay in between. Germline loops: CDR1 SGHTA, CDR2 FQGNSA. This CDR3 spans 11 amino acids. This chain's CDR3 is CASSLEAEQFF. The CDR3, as DNA: TGTGCCAGCAGCTTAGAGGCTGAGCAGTTCTTC.

This clonotype has a handful of counts. This chain joins TRBV28 and TRBJ1-4; 7 bases are shared with TRBD1. J was trimmed by 7 bases and V by 2 bases; bases with no gene match: 7. The CDR3 extends over 15 amino acids. Germline CDR1 is MDHEN and CDR2 is SYDVKM. The CDR3 loop is CASSLSQGGREKLFF. DNA of the CDR3: TGTGCCAGCAGTTTAAGTCAAGGGGGCCGTGAAAAACTGTTTTTT.

This clonotype was seen just once. For the CDR3, the DNA is TGCAGTGCTAGAGATAACTTGTTAGAGACCCAGTACTTC. Residues: CSARDNLLETQYF. V gene TRBV20-1 combines with J gene TRBJ2-5, with D unclear. CDR1 DFQATT and CDR2 SNEGSKA come from the germline V gene (reference sequence). This CDR3 has 13 amino acids. With 0 bases removed from V and 4 bases from J, the gap between germline ends came to 9 bases.

The chain links TRBV6-1 to TRBJ1-1; 8 nucleotides align to TRBD1. The V segment lost 5 bases and the J segment 5 bases; nucleotides outside the gene matches: 10. Germline V CDR1 and CDR2: MNHNS, SASEGT. The CDR3 loop spans 15 amino acids. CDR3 sequence: CASSPTSQGGTEAFF. CDR3 in DNA: TGTGCCAGCAGTCCGACGTCACAGGGGGGAACTGAAGCTTTCTTT.

This clonotype was picked up a small number of times. This rearrangement joins TRBV10-3 to TRBJ2-5; 9 bases agree with TRBD1. CDR1 and CDR2 (germline): ENHRY, SYGVKD. Unmatched junction bases numbered 5, after V lost 6 bases and J lost 3 bases. The CDR3 has 14 residues. Here the CDR3 DNA reads TGTGCCATCAGACCGGGACAGGGCGAAGAGACCCAGTACTTC. Encoded protein: CAIRPGQGEETQYF.

The chain carries TRBV6-2 or TRBV6-3 and TRBJ1-2; weak D call: TRBD1 (6 bases). V was shortened by 7 bases and J by 2 bases, with 14 bases between the two germline ends. Germline V CDR1 and CDR2: MNHEY, SVGEGT. The CDR3 sequence is 14 residues long. CDR3 region: CASTTDSRNYGYTF. CDR3 nucleotides: TGTGCCAGCACTACGGACAGTAGGAACTATGGCTACACCTTC.

Within the sample, this clonotype is medium-sized. V and J are TRBV20-1 and TRBJ1-3, with 11 bases that match TRBD1. The CDR3 is made up of 14 amino acids. V gave up 6 bases and J gave up 6 bases; unmatched junction bases: 7. Germline V gene lookup returns CDR1 DFQATT and CDR2 SNEGSKA (reference sequence). The CDR3 reads CSAKRTGGVNTIYF. Written as DNA, the CDR3 is TGCAGTGCCAAAAGGACAGGGGGCGTAAACACCATATATTTT.

The chain has TRBV11-3 and TRBJ2-5, with D possibly matching TRBD1 (6 bases). Between the trimmed V and J ends, which lost 5 bases and 5 bases, there was a span of 6 bases. Germline V CDR1 and CDR2: SGHNT, YENEEA. The CDR3 is made up of 11 amino acids. CDR3 region: CASSTGETQYF. Written as DNA, the CDR3 is TGTGCCAGCAGCACAGGGGAGACCCAGTACTTC.

The chain carries TRBV20-1 and TRBJ1-5; a possible D gene is TRBD1 (5 bases). From germline, CDR1 is DFQATT and CDR2 SNEGSKA (reference sequence). The V and J ends lost 3 bases and 5 bases respectively, with 11 bases between them. The CDR3 sequence is 13 residues long. The CDR3 bases are TGCAGTGCTAGTAGGGGCGAAGATCAGCCCCAGCATTTT. Protein product: CSASRGEDQPQHF.

In this sample, this clonotype turned up a few times. The chain is built from TRBV24-1 and TRBJ2-2; the match to TRBD1 covers 9 bases. Germline V lookup: CDR1 KGHDR, CDR2 SFDVKD. With 2 bases clipped from V and 3 bases from J, the junction kept 6 bases outside the gene matches. The CDR3 has 17 amino acids. The CDR3: CATSDSSGTGHTGELFF. The DNA for the CDR3 is TGTGCCACCAGTGATTCCTCCGGGACAGGGCACACCGGGGAGCTGTTTTTT.

The chain joins TRBV27 to TRBJ1-1; tentative D call: TRBD1 (5 bases). Trimming cost V 6 bases and J 1 base, with 9 bases left between them. Germline assignment: CDR1 MNHEY and CDR2 SMNVEV (reference sequence). The CDR3 loop spans 13 amino acids. CDR3 amino acids: CASRSGKNTEAFF. CDR3 DNA: TGTGCCAGCAGATCAGGGAAGAACACTGAAGCTTTCTTT.

The CDR3 DNA is TGCAGCGTGGGGGAACGGAGACAGCCCCAGCATTTT. It encodes CSVGERRQPQHF. The chain couples TRBV29-1 to TRBJ1-5; TRBD1 is a possible D gene (5 bases). Germline V gives CDR1 SQVTM, CDR2 ANQGSEA. This CDR3 contains 12 residues. V shed 6 bases and J shed 7 bases, with 13 bases lying between them.

The rearrangement joins TRBV7-9 to TRBJ2-3; 7 bases line up with TRBD1. Trimming removed 2 bases from V and 3 bases from J; junction bases left unmatched: 2. The germline gives CDR1 SEHNR, CDR2 FQNEAQ (reference sequence). This CDR3 has 14 amino acids. CDR3 coding DNA: TGTGCCAGCAGCTTAAGGGGACAGACAGATACGCAGTATTTT. It translates to CASSLRGQTDTQYF.

The genes are TRBV20-1 and TRBJ1-4; 8 positions agree with TRBD1. CDR3 length equals 13 residues. Losses at the gene ends were 6 bases for V and 3 bases for J; bases not matched to a gene: 3. Germline CDR1 is DFQATT and CDR2 is SNEGSKA (reference sequence). The CDR3 loop reads CSAKTGANEKLFF. CDR3 DNA sequence: TGCAGTGCGAAGACAGGGGCTAATGAAAAACTGTTTTTT.

The chain recombines TRBV7-9 with TRBJ2-1, with TRBD1 matching 12 bases. The CDR3 is 16 residues long. V lost 3 bases and J lost 7; bases outside the gene matches: 7. CDR1 and CDR2 (germline): SEHNR, FQNEAQ (reference sequence). The CDR3 DNA sequence: TGTGCCAGCAGCTTTATGGGACAGGGGGCAGCGAATGAGCAGTTCTTC. Its protein is CASSFMGQGAANEQFF.

Notes on this clonotype: The junction shows a germline mismatch at one end, possibly a read error. The genes are TRBV11-1 and TRBJ1-1; 9 nucleotides agree with TRBD1. The germline CDR1 and CDR2 sequences are SGHAT and FQDESV (reference sequence). This CDR3 is 14 amino acids long. CDR3 loop: CASSQETGGTKAFF. CDR3 bases: TGCGCCAGCAGCCAAGAAACAGGGGGCACTAAAGCTTTCTTT.